The entry that follows covers one TCR beta chain sequence. Its matching antigen is unknown. Naive CD8 cells comprised CD45RO-negative, CCR7-positively selected cells, excluding terminally differentiated effector memory CD45RA+ cells. Deep-level assay runs were performed. Template for every sorted-subset replicate PCR totaled 200 to 250 ng DNA, 25,000 to 35,000 T cell genomes. The repertoire was sequenced with immunoSEQ multiplex PCR; TCRdb's copy has only in-frame clones and lacks some. Here the sample spans roughly 590,000 clones, nearly 97% being singletons. These data come from a study of shared clonotypes between healthy human individuals. On the study more broadly: The study used three CD4 naive, three CD4 memory, two CD8 naive and one CD8 memory plate per donor.

Notes on the study in general: Enrolling few donors narrowed the genetic and exposure-history diversity that was represented.

Germline V lookup: CDR1 MGHDK, CDR2 SYGVNS. CDR3 length: 14 residues. Trimming took off 2 bases at V and 1 base at J, with 9 bases between the two ends. This receptor was identified in a woman in her thirties in good health. Sequenced sample: naive CD8+ T cells sorted from blood. The gene calls are TRBV25-1 and TRBJ2-7; D is ambiguous. CDR3 residues: CASSEQWQSYEQYF. CDR3 DNA sequence: TGTGCCAGCAGTGAACAATGGCAGTCCTACGAGCAGTACTTC.